This T cell receptor beta chain was obtained from a study of blood T cells in healthy people across ages. Points from the study as a whole: Age brought a roughly linear fall in TCR beta diversity measured per million T cells.

Next came a second PCR, run for about 6 to 11 cycles, which used a sample-barcoded 5' primer along with a J-beta primer mix. Per-sample output comprised a minimum of 2.5 million paired-end reads containing CDR3. TCRdb re-derived calls from the 5' RACE reads in MiXCR, one entry per CDR3 protein. The table has 1.6 million or so distinct CDR3 sequences, about 35% seen once. About 10 milliliters was the volume of peripheral blood drawn from each donor. Extraction yielded at least 5 micrograms of total RNA per sample. The V end was cut by 1 base, the J end by 0 bases, with 18 bases between. CDR3 length: 17 residues. Per germline, CDR1 DFQATT and CDR2 SNEGSKA (reference sequence). Remarks on this clonotype: Its matching antigen is unknown.

Sequenced sample: blood. The chain uses TRBV20-1 and TRBJ1-2; no definite D call. The source is a woman younger than 45 in good health. The CDR3 sequence is CSARGEDERAPNYGYTF. The CDR3 bases are TGCAGTGCTAGAGGCGAGGACGAGCGGGCACCTAACTATGGCTACACCTTC.